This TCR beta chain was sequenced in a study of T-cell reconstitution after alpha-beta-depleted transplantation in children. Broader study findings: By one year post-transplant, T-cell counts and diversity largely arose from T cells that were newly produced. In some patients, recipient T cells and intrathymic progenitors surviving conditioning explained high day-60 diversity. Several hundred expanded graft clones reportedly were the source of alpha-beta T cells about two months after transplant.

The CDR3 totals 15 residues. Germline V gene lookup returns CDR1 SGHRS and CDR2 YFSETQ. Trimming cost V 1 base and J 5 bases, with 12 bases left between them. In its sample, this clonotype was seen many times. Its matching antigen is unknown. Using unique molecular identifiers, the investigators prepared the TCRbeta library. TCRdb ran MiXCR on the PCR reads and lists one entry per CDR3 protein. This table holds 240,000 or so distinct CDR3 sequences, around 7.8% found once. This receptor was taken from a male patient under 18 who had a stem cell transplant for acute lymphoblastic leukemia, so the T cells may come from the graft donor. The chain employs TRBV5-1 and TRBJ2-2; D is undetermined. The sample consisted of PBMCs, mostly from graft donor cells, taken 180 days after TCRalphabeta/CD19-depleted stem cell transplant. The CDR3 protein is CASSLKDPWTGELFF. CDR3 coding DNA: TGCGCCAGCAGCTTGAAGGACCCTTGGACCGGGGAGCTGTTTTTT.